The 32 T cell receptor beta chains below all came from one sample that was sequenced in a study of T cell changes during pregnancy in multiple sclerosis. Produced via immunoSEQ multiplex PCR; TCRdb's table is partial and in-frame only. The sample gives some 99,000 clones, approximately 93% of which show up once; almost 1% is in the top ten. The sequenced sample was peripheral blood, obtained after pregnancy. Receptors originate from a female donor with multiple sclerosis, enrolled in a pregnancy study.

This clone was recorded only once. The J gene is TRBJ2-1, the V gene TRBV7-9; 11 nucleotides align to TRBD1. J lost 5 bases, V lost 0 bases, and 9 bases had no gene match. Looked up from germline, CDR1 is SEHNR and CDR2 is FQNEAQ (reference sequence). This CDR3 has 18 amino acids. The CDR3 region is CASSLAHARDRGNNEQFF. Here the CDR3 DNA reads TGTGCCAGCAGCTTAGCGCACGCACGGGACAGGGGGAACAATGAGCAGTTCTTC.

The chain recombines TRBV9 with TRBJ2-7, with 10 bases fitting TRBD2. This CDR3 has 17 residues. Germline values: CDR1 SGDLS, CDR2 YYNGEE. V shed 0 bases, J shed 5 bases, and the junction held 11 bases outside the gene matches. CDR3 sequence (DNA): TGTGCCAGCAGCGTAGATCCCCCTAGCGGGAGCATGAACGAGCAGTACTTC. Protein: CASSVDPPSGSMNEQYF. Variable domain in full (rest from reference TRBV9 and TRBJ2-7): DSGVTQTPKHLITATGQRVTLRCSPRSGDLSVYWYQQSLDQGLQFLIQYYNGEERAKGNILERFSAQQFPDLHSELNLSSLELGDSALYFCASSVDPPSGSMNEQYFGPGTRLTVT.

The J gene is TRBJ2-7, the V gene TRBV5-1, with TRBD1 as a possible D gene (7 bases). Germline V gives CDR1 SGHRS, CDR2 YFSETQ. The V end was cut by 0 bases, the J end by 5 bases, with 18 bases between. The length of the CDR3 is 16 residues. CDR3 in DNA: TGCGCCAGCAGCTTGGCCCAGGGGGGCGCAATCCACGAGCAGTACTTC. This sequence encodes CASSLAQGGAIHEQYF. The full variable domain, in which reference TRBV5-1 and TRBJ2-7 provide the parts outside the CDR3, is KAGVTQTPRYLIKTRGQQVTLSCSPISGHRSVSWYQQTPGQGLQFLFEYFSETQRNKGNFPGRFSGRQFSNSRSEMNVSTLELGDSALYLCASSLAQGGAIHEQYFGPGTRLTVT.

The chain uses TRBV19 and TRBJ2-3, with 10 bases lining up with TRBD2. CDR3 length equals 17 residues. Germline V CDR1 and CDR2: LNHDA, SQIVND (reference sequence). J gave up 9 bases and V 3 bases, and 15 bases lay outside the gene matches. DNA of the CDR3: TGTGCCAGTAGTATTCGTCCCCCCCCTAGCGGGAGCCCCACGCAGTATTTT. Protein product: CASSIRPPPSGSPTQYF.

This clone showed up just once. The chain employs TRBV6-1 and TRBJ1-2; maybe TRBD1 (5 bases). Trimming cost V 5 bases and J 5 bases, with 15 bases left between them. Germline loops: CDR1 MNHNS, CDR2 SASEGT. The CDR3 has 14 amino acids. Here the CDR3 reads CASSLWGVGYGYTF. CDR3 DNA: TGTGCCAGCAGTCTGTGGGGCGTGGGGTATGGCTACACCTTC.

V and J are TRBV4-2 and TRBJ2-3; 7 bases are shared with TRBD2. V was pared by 4 bases and J by 2 bases, with 6 bases of the junction left unmatched. The CDR3 has 15 residues. Germline CDR1 is LGHNA and CDR2 is YNFKEQ. The CDR3 region has the DNA TGTGCCAGCAGCCCTGGGGGAGGGGACACAGATACGCAGTATTTT. This sequence encodes CASSPGGGDTDTQYF.

The rearrangement uses TRBV6-8 and TRBJ1-1, with D possibly TRBD1 on 5 matching bases. This CDR3 has 12 residues. The V gene lost 7 bases and the J gene lost 6 bases, with 12 bases spanning the gap. Germline CDR1 MNHGY, CDR2 SAAAGT. This CDR3 is CASTPGDPEAFF. The DNA of the CDR3 is TGTGCCAGCACCCCGGGGGATCCTGAAGCTTTCTTT.

This rearrangement joins TRBV27 to TRBJ1-1; D gene uncertain. The CDR3 totals 11 residues. CDR1 is MNHEY and CDR2 is SMNVEV in the germline V gene (reference sequence). V lost 10 bases and J lost 5, with 11 bases in between. CDR3 sequence reads: CATKRGTEAFF. In DNA, the CDR3 is TGTGCCACCAAGCGGGGTACTGAAGCTTTCTTT.

The rearrangement uses TRBV5-4 and TRBJ1-1; TRBD1 aligns across 8 bases. CDR1 is SGHNT and CDR2 is YYREEE in the germline V gene (reference sequence). V lost 0 bases and J lost 5; bases outside the gene matches: 3. The CDR3 runs 14 residues. The CDR3 reads CASSLARGQTEAFF. For the CDR3, the DNA is TGTGCCAGCAGCTTGGCCAGGGGGCAAACTGAAGCTTTCTTT.

The chain links TRBV4-1 to TRBJ1-1; tentatively, D is TRBD1 (5 bases). Germline lookup yields CDR1 MGHRA and CDR2 YSYEKL. The CDR3 has 12 residues. With 1 base removed from V and 6 bases from J, the gap between germline ends came to 6 bases. This chain's CDR3 is CASSQGQPEAFF. The DNA for the CDR3 is TGCGCCAGCAGCCAAGGACAGCCTGAAGCTTTCTTT.

The V gene is TRBV25-1, the J gene TRBJ1-1; TRBD1 is a possible D gene (6 bases). This CDR3 has 17 residues. Germline loops: CDR1 MGHDK, CDR2 SYGVNS. V was cut by 2 bases and J by 5 bases, with 21 bases left in between. CDR3: CASSEPHTVPQGTEAFF. The CDR3 nucleotides read TGTGCCAGCAGTGAACCCCATACAGTCCCCCAGGGGACTGAAGCTTTCTTT.

V and J are TRBV7-9 and TRBJ2-1, with D possibly being TRBD2 (6 bases). This CDR3 spans 11 amino acids. Trimming pared 7 bases from V and 15 bases from J, leaving 16 bases between. Germline loops: CDR1 SEHNR, CDR2 FQNEAQ (reference sequence). The CDR3 nucleotides read TGTGCCAGCACCGCCGGGACTCCAATGTTCTTC. It yields the protein CASTAGTPMFF. The variable domain in full, with the rest retrieved from reference TRBV7-9 and TRBJ2-1, is DTGVSQNPRHKITKRGQNVTFRCDPISEHNRLYWYRQTLGQGPEFLTYFQNEAQLEKSRLLSDRFSAERPKGSFSTLEIQRTEQGDSAMYLCASTAGTPMFFGPGTRLTVL.

V gene TRBV11-2 combines with J gene TRBJ2-2; D perhaps matches TRBD2 (6 bases). The CDR3 sequence is 17 residues long. V was clipped by 2 bases and J by 0 bases, with 13 bases between them. Germline V gene sequence: CDR1 SGHAT, CDR2 FQNNGV. Here the CDR3 DNA reads TGTGCCAGCAGCTTACTTCGGGGGAGCCCGAACACCGGGGAGCTGTTTTTT. Amino acid sequence: CASSLLRGSPNTGELFF.

The chain carries TRBV5-1 and TRBJ1-2; 10 nucleotides line up with TRBD1. This CDR3 is 13 amino acids long. J gave up 6 bases and V 6 bases, and 5 bases lay outside the gene matches. Germline V gene data show CDR1 as SGHRS and CDR2 as YFSETQ. CDR3 in amino acids: CASNPTGGHGYTF. Here the CDR3 DNA reads TGCGCCAGCAACCCGACAGGGGGCCATGGCTACACCTTC.

This chain joins TRBV28 and TRBJ2-6; TRBD1 matches at 9 bases. V lost 2 bases, J lost 1 base, and 3 bases stayed unmatched. This CDR3 is 17 amino acids long. Germline lookup yields CDR1 MDHEN and CDR2 SYDVKM. The CDR3 loop is CASSLGQGISGANVLTF. The CDR3 DNA reads TGTGCCAGCAGTTTAGGACAGGGGATTTCTGGGGCCAACGTCCTGACTTTC.

The chain has TRBV5-1 and TRBJ1-5; a weak D match, TRBD1 (6 bases). V was cut by 0 bases and J by 0 bases, with 7 bases left in between. Germline loops: CDR1 SGHRS, CDR2 YFSETQ. The CDR3 sequence is 15 residues long. The CDR3 sequence: CASSLVGGSNQPQHF. The DNA of the CDR3 is TGCGCCAGCAGCTTGGTAGGGGGTAGCAATCAGCCCCAGCATTTT. Using reference TRBV5-1 and TRBJ1-5 for the parts outside the CDR3, the full variable domain is KAGVTQTPRYLIKTRGQQVTLSCSPISGHRSVSWYQQTPGQGLQFLFEYFSETQRNKGNFPGRFSGRQFSNSRSEMNVSTLELGDSALYLCASSLVGGSNQPQHFGDGTRLSIL.

The gene calls are TRBV7-2 and TRBJ2-3; no reliable D call. The germline V gene encodes CDR1 SGHTA and CDR2 FQGNSA. V was pared by 1 base and J by 0 bases, with 8 bases between. The CDR3 length is 15 residues. CDR3 nucleotide sequence: TGTGCCAGCAGCTTAGACCCAGTAAGCACAGATACGCAGTATTTT. This sequence encodes CASSLDPVSTDTQYF.

This clone was seen only once. This chain connects TRBV7-3 to TRBJ2-1; 9 nucleotides agree with TRBD2. V trimming: 6 bases; J trimming: 3 bases; junction bases outside the gene matches: 3. CDR1 is SGHTA, CDR2 FQGTGA, per germline. This CDR3 contains 14 residues. CDR3: CASRTSGFYNEQFF. Written as DNA, the CDR3 is TGTGCCAGCAGGACTAGCGGCTTCTACAATGAGCAGTTCTTC.

The CDR3 here is CASSFGTGSYEQYF. CDR3 DNA: TGTGCCAGCAGCTTCGGGACAGGGTCCTACGAGCAGTACTTC. The rearrangement joins TRBV7-9 to TRBJ2-7; 9 positions agree with TRBD1. The junction had 1 base not matched to a gene; V was cut back by 3 bases and J by 1 base. The CDR3 sequence is 14 residues long. Germline V gene sequence: CDR1 SEHNR, CDR2 FQNEAQ (reference sequence).

The chain has TRBV12-5 and TRBJ1-1, with TRBD1 identical over 7 bases. This CDR3 is 17 amino acids long. The germline V gene has CDR1 LGHNT and CDR2 FRNRAP. The V and J ends lost 6 bases and 1 base, in that order; junction bases with no gene match: 14. The CDR3 loop is CASGTGAGGWRNTEAFF. DNA of the CDR3: TGTGCTAGTGGCACGGGGGCAGGGGGTTGGAGGAACACTGAAGCTTTCTTT.

This clone was counted once. The chain links TRBV7-9 to TRBJ2-3; TRBD1 aligns across 8 bases. Germline V gene sequence: CDR1 SEHNR, CDR2 FQNEAQ (reference sequence). V dropped 0 bases and J dropped 1; count of bases not matched to a gene: 0. This CDR3 region has 15 residues. The CDR3 spells CASSLAGQGTDTQYF. In DNA, the CDR3 is TGTGCCAGCAGCTTAGCGGGACAGGGCACAGATACGCAGTATTTT.

This clone came up once. This chain connects TRBV18 to TRBJ1-4; D is unresolved. Per the germline V gene, CDR1 is KGHSH and CDR2 is LQKENI. Deletions cut 3 bases from V and 4 bases from J, with 12 bases between. The CDR3 sequence is 15 residues long. CDR3 bases: TGTGCCAGCTCACCTCTGTCGTCGGTTAATGAAAAACTGTTTTTT. Its protein is CASSPLSSVNEKLFF.

This chain joins TRBV19 and TRBJ1-1, with D maybe TRBD1 (6 bases). V lost 3 bases and J lost 1, with 12 bases in between. The germline gives CDR1 LNHDA, CDR2 SQIVND (reference sequence). The CDR3 has 15 residues. The CDR3 DNA follows: TGTGCCAGTAGTATCCTAACAGGGAGGAACACTGAAGCTTTCTTT. Protein product: CASSILTGRNTEAFF.

The chain employs TRBV4-2 and TRBJ1-4; no clear D gene. Germline lookup yields CDR1 LGHNA and CDR2 YNFKEQ. This CDR3 region has 17 residues. With 0 bases removed from V and 7 bases from J, the gap between germline ends came to 18 bases. For the CDR3, the DNA is TGTGCCAGCAGCCAAGAGGAGGCGGCGGGCTCTGGTGAAAAACTGTTTTTT. Its protein product is CASSQEEAAGSGEKLFF.

This chain uses TRBV6-5 with TRBJ2-7; 9 bases line up with TRBD1. CDR1 MNHEY and CDR2 SVGAGI come from the germline V gene. The ends lost 5 bases at V and 0 bases at J; junction bases unmatched: 5. The length of the CDR3 is 15 residues. The CDR3 coding sequence is TGTGCCAGCAGTGGGACAGGGACAACCTCCTACGAGCAGTACTTC. It translates to CASSGTGTTSYEQYF.

CDR3 nucleotides: TGTGCCAGCAGTTCCATAGCGGGAGTTGGCACAGATACGCAGTATTTT. It is translated as CASSSIAGVGTDTQYF. J is TRBJ2-3 and V is TRBV28, with 9 positions matching TRBD2. V lost 4 bases and J lost 1; bases outside the gene matches: 6. Germline assignment: CDR1 MDHEN and CDR2 SYDVKM. This CDR3 spans 16 amino acids.

This clone was seen just once. The V and J genes are TRBV18 and TRBJ2-2, with D possibly being TRBD2 (5 bases). Germline CDR1 reads KGHSH; CDR2 reads LQKENI. There are 14 residues in the CDR3. V was pared by 3 bases and J by 6 bases, with 11 bases between. CDR3 DNA: TGTGCCAGCTCACCGAAGACTATGGCCGGGGAGCTGTTTTTT. Translating it yields CASSPKTMAGELFF. Together with reference TRBV18 and TRBJ2-2, the CDR3 gives the full variable domain: NAGVMQNPRHLVRRRGQEARLRCSPMKGHSHVYWYRQLPEEGLKFMVYLQKENIIDESGMPKERFSAEFPKEGPSILRIQQVVRGDSAAYFCASSPKTMAGELFFGEGSRLTVL.

The V call is TRBV7-9, the J call TRBJ2-1, with 7 bases identical to TRBD2. Germline-derived CDR1 and CDR2 are SEHNR and FQNEAQ (reference sequence). The CDR3 covers 15 residues. V shed 6 bases, J shed 0 bases, and the junction held 5 bases outside the gene matches. CDR3 loop: CASRSGGSSYNEQFF. CDR3 DNA: TGTGCCAGCAGGTCCGGCGGGAGCTCCTACAATGAGCAGTTCTTC.

The rearrangement links TRBV30 to TRBJ2-7; 8 bases agree with TRBD2. This CDR3 has 17 residues. V was pared by 1 base and J by 0 bases, with 11 bases of the junction left unmatched. Germline V lookup: CDR1 GTSNPN, CDR2 SVGIG (reference sequence). Here the CDR3 reads CAWSGLGREGHSYEQYF. CDR3 nucleotides: TGTGCCTGGAGTGGTCTTGGTCGGGAGGGCCACTCCTACGAGCAGTACTTC.

A single count supports this clone. The chain has TRBV2 and TRBJ2-3; D may be TRBD2 (6 bases). Looked up from germline, CDR1 is SNHLY and CDR2 is FYNNEI. CDR3 length: 15 residues. Between the trimmed V and J ends, which lost 4 bases and 2 bases, there was a span of 13 bases. The DNA of the CDR3 is TGTGCCAGCAGTGTCCGGGGGTCTTTCACAGATACGCAGTATTTT. This translates into CASSVRGSFTDTQYF.

The rearrangement uses TRBV7-9 and TRBJ2-7; TRBD2 matches at 8 bases. Germline V gene lookup returns CDR1 SEHNR and CDR2 FQNEAQ (reference sequence). CDR3 size: 18 residues. J was trimmed by 0 bases and V by 1 base; bases with no gene match: 11. CDR3: CASSLVGSGLDGSYEQYF. The CDR3, as DNA: TGTGCCAGCAGCTTAGTAGGGTCGGGACTAGATGGCTCCTACGAGCAGTACTTC.

In nucleotides, the CDR3 is TGTGCCAGTAGTATTCCGGGACAGGGAAACTATGGCTACACCTTC. It specifies CASSIPGQGNYGYTF. The rearrangement joins TRBV19 to TRBJ1-2; 9 bases agree with TRBD1. This CDR3 has 15 amino acids. The germline CDR1 and CDR2 sequences are LNHDA and SQIVND (reference sequence). Trimming removed 3 bases from V and 2 bases from J; junction bases left unmatched: 4.